This entry lists 17 T cell receptor beta chains sequenced from one sample in a study of T cell responses to AZD1222 COVID-19 vaccine. Data came from immunoSEQ multiplex PCR; TCRdb stores just in-frame clones and leaves some out. This table has some 120,000 clones, roughly 85% appearing once. The sequencing used peripheral blood, collected on day 0 of AZD1222 vaccination. The receptor set was obtained from an adult in good health.

This chain links TRBV5-1 with TRBJ2-3; tentatively, D is TRBD1 (6 bases). Trimming removed 0 bases from V and 3 bases from J, with 11 bases in between. Looked up from germline, CDR1 is SGHRS and CDR2 is YFSETQ. The CDR3 runs 15 residues. The CDR3 coding sequence is TGCGCCAGCAGCTTGGGACAGGCGAGAACAGATACGCAGTATTTT. Translation gives CASSLGQARTDTQYF.

This chain joins TRBV10-3 and TRBJ2-7, with D perhaps matching TRBD2 (5 bases). The CDR3 is 15 amino acids. V lost 3 bases and J lost 5, with 17 bases in between. Germline CDR1 is ENHRY and CDR2 is SYGVKD. CDR3 in amino acids: CAISELWRVSDEQYF. For the CDR3, the DNA is TGTGCCATCAGTGAACTCTGGCGGGTATCCGACGAGCAGTACTTC.

This clone was counted ten times or more. The chain recombines TRBV7-9 with TRBJ1-1; 10 nucleotides agree with TRBD1. This CDR3 has 14 amino acids. Trimming took 5 bases from V and 7 from J; bases not matched to a gene: 7. Germline V gene sequence: CDR1 SEHNR, CDR2 FQNEAQ (reference sequence). The CDR3 is CASSLRQGADEAFF. The CDR3 coding sequence is TGTGCCAGCAGCCTTCGACAGGGGGCGGATGAAGCTTTCTTT.

This clone was detected only a few times. J is TRBJ1-5 and V is TRBV18; no clear D. This CDR3 is 15 amino acids long. Germline CDR1 is KGHSH and CDR2 is LQKENI. V was pared by 2 bases and J by 6 bases, with 14 bases between. CDR3 DNA: TGTGCCAGCTCACCAGGCAGTGAGGTTAGTCAGCCCCAGCATTTT. Its protein product is CASSPGSEVSQPQHF.

The V and J genes are TRBV7-6 and TRBJ1-5, with no clear D. V was cut by 0 bases and J by 0 bases, with 15 bases left in between. This CDR3 has 18 amino acids. From germline, CDR1 is SGHVS and CDR2 FNYEAQ. The CDR3, as DNA: TGTGCCAGCAGCTTAGCTACCCGGGTACGGTGTAGCAATCAGCCCCAGCATTTT. Translation: CASSLATRVRCSNQPQHF.

The chain employs TRBV3-1 (or the pseudogene TRBV3-2) and TRBJ1-1; D not certain. CDR1 and CDR2 from the germline V gene are LGHDT and YNNKEL (reference sequence). V was shortened by 1 base and J by 4 bases, with 7 bases between the two germline ends. The CDR3 runs to 13 residues. The CDR3 nucleotides read TGTGCCAGCAGCCAAGGGGGTATCACTGAAGCTTTCTTT. It yields the protein CASSQGGITEAFF.

The rearrangement links TRBV4-1 to TRBJ2-3, with TRBD2 matching 12 bases. This CDR3 spans 15 amino acids. V shed 5 bases, J shed 5 bases, and the junction held 5 bases outside the gene matches. From germline, CDR1 is MGHRA and CDR2 YSYEKL. The CDR3 DNA follows: TGCGCCAGCAGCTACGGACTAGCGGGAATAGATACGCAGTATTTT. Protein sequence: CASSYGLAGIDTQYF.

The chain uses TRBV18 and TRBJ2-2, with 7 bases identical to TRBD1. This CDR3 contains 14 residues. The trim removed 2 bases at V and 8 bases at J, leaving 5 bases unmatched. CDR1 is KGHSH and CDR2 is LQKENI in the germline V gene. CDR3 region: CASSPKTGSGELFF. DNA for the CDR3: TGTGCCAGCTCACCAAAGACAGGGTCAGGGGAGCTGTTTTTT.

This clone came up a few times. The V gene is TRBV5-8, the J gene TRBJ2-6; possibly TRBD1 for D (5 bases). Trimming took 4 bases from V and 0 from J, leaving 14 bases between them. The CDR3 has 17 residues. Germline values: CDR1 SGHTS, CDR2 YDEGEE. The CDR3, as DNA: TGTGCCAGCAGCCTTGTTACCGACAGCTCTGGGGCCAACGTCCTGACTTTC. It specifies CASSLVTDSSGANVLTF.

The J gene is TRBJ2-7, the V gene TRBV4-1, with D hard to call. This CDR3 region has 16 residues. Germline CDR1 MGHRA, CDR2 YSYEKL. Trimming shortened V by 1 base and J by 6 bases, and 19 bases separated the two germline ends. The CDR3 region is CASSQVGQYLFGEQYF. The CDR3 DNA follows: TGCGCCAGCAGCCAAGTCGGCCAATATCTCTTCGGCGAGCAGTACTTC.

The chain has TRBV4-1 and TRBJ2-2; D unresolved. Germline-derived CDR1 and CDR2 are MGHRA and YSYEKL. The CDR3 is 17 amino acids. V dropped 0 bases and J dropped 0 bases, with 11 bases sitting between them. Here the CDR3 reads CASSQDLGKSNTGELFF. In DNA, the CDR3 is TGCGCCAGCAGCCAAGATCTCGGAAAGTCGAACACCGGGGAGCTGTTTTTT.

This chain connects TRBV7-2 to TRBJ2-5; tentatively, D is TRBD1 (7 bases). Trimming shortened V by 1 base and J by 5 bases, and 14 bases separated the two germline ends. From germline, CDR1 is SGHTA and CDR2 FQGNSA. This CDR3 is 15 amino acids long. CDR3 nucleotides: TGTGCCAGCAGCTTAGGTGGAGGGGGCAGGGAGACCCAGTACTTC. This translates into CASSLGGGGRETQYF.

The V call is TRBV5-8, the J call TRBJ2-3; D not certain. Trimming stripped 4 bases from V and 2 bases from J, with 17 bases between. The germline gives CDR1 SGHTS, CDR2 YDEGEE. CDR3 length: 16 residues. The CDR3 loop reads CASSKAQSETTDTQYF. CDR3 sequence (DNA): TGTGCCAGCAGCAAAGCACAATCCGAAACCACAGATACGCAGTATTTT.

The chain carries TRBV4-2 and TRBJ1-5; the match to TRBD1 covers 9 bases. V shed 0 bases, J shed 1 base, and the junction held 7 bases outside the gene matches. In germline, CDR1 is LGHNA, CDR2 YNFKEQ. CDR3 length equals 18 residues. The CDR3 protein is CASSQELGQGKSNQPQHF. CDR3 nucleotide sequence: TGTGCCAGCAGCCAAGAACTGGGACAGGGAAAAAGCAATCAGCCCCAGCATTTT.

The rearrangement joins TRBV6-5 to TRBJ1-3; the D is unclear. Germline CDR1 is MNHEY and CDR2 is SVGAGI. V was clipped by 2 bases and J by 0 bases, with 8 bases between them. The CDR3 runs to 15 residues. The CDR3 is CASSYEAGSGNTIYF. In DNA form, the CDR3 reads TGTGCCAGCAGTTACGAGGCCGGCTCTGGAAACACCATATATTTT.

The V gene is TRBV2, the J gene TRBJ1-3, with 8 bases fitting TRBD1. CDR1 and CDR2 (germline): SNHLY, FYNNEI. CDR3 length equals 13 residues. V gave up 6 bases and J gave up 11 bases; unmatched junction bases: 9. The CDR3 is CASRSGQGAAIYF. The DNA of the CDR3 is TGTGCCAGCAGGTCCGGACAGGGAGCGGCCATATATTTT.

This chain uses TRBV10-2 with TRBJ1-1; D remains ambiguous. Germline V gives CDR1 WSHSY, CDR2 SAAADI. The CDR3 has 11 residues. V dropped 10 bases and J dropped 1 base, with 7 bases sitting between them. This CDR3 is CATGPNTEAFF. The CDR3 bases are TGCGCCACCGGTCCGAACACTGAAGCTTTCTTT.